This T cell receptor beta chain was sequenced for a study of cytomegalovirus exposure and HLA in healthy donors. Study-wide results and caveats: Many donors carried some public TCRs, although rarity characterized most TCR sequences.

Repertoires were generated with immunoSEQ multiplex PCR, while TCRdb's copy carries only in-frame clones and drops some. The sample has 90,000 or so clones; approximately 96% are singletons. Germline V CDR1 and CDR2: SGHNT, YENEEA. The CDR3 spans 15 residues. Germline trimming cut 3 bases from V and 5 bases from J; bases unmatched to any gene: 4. With regard to this clone: Its antigen is as yet unknown.

The chain joins TRBV11-3 to TRBJ2-2; 9 positions agree with TRBD1. Input material: PBMCs. This clonotype originated in a man younger than 30 in good health and CMV-seronegative. The CDR3 sequence: CASSLGDRATGELFF. In DNA, the CDR3 is TGTGCCAGCAGCTTGGGGGACAGGGCGACCGGGGAGCTGTTTTTT. The full variable domain, completed using reference TRBV11-3 and TRBJ2-2, is EAGVVQSPRYKIIEKKQPVAFWCNPISGHNTLYWYLQNLGQGPELLIRYENEEAVDDSQLPKDRFSAERLKGVDSTLKIQPAELGDSAVYLCASSLGDRATGELFFGEGSRLTVL.